This T cell receptor (beta chain) comes out of a study of CD8+CD57+ T cells in acquired aplastic anemia. The overall study: The average for DNA from sorted CD4+ and CD8+ cells was 2.5 to 4 ug. For CD4+ cells, healthy donors had an average of about 10 million reads.

The germline V gene has CDR1 SQVTM and CDR2 ANQGSEA. The ends were cut back, 8 bases at V and 1 base at J, with 15 bases in the middle. This CDR3 region has 14 residues. Using genomic DNA as the template, TCR beta VDJ and CDR3 profiling was carried out. A single record per CDR3 protein comes from TCRdb applying MiXCR to the reads. The sample has hundreds of thousands of distinct CDR3 sequences, 55% to 70% seen once. About this clonotype: The antigen remains undetermined.

Whole-study results and caveats: Approximately 27 CD8+ CDR3 sequences occurred in both the patients and the controls. CD8+ Simpson's diversity in patients was not significantly different from that in controls.

The rearrangement joins TRBV29-1 to TRBJ2-1, with D perhaps matching TRBD2 (6 bases). Sequenced input: sorted CD4+, CD8+, or CD8+CD57+ T cells (not recorded which) from PBMCs. This receptor was obtained from a human donor in good health, serving as a control. CDR3 DNA sequence: TGCAGCTTGCGGAGGGCGGGGTCCTACAATGAGCAGTTCTTC. Encoded protein: CSLRRAGSYNEQFF.